This is a list of T cell receptor beta chains from one sample in a study of T cells in Graves' hyperthyroidism and ophthalmopathy. TCRdb recomputed calls from the multiplex PCR reads with MiXCR, one row per CDR3 protein. This sample yields a few hundred thousand distinct CDR3 sequences, of which more than 11% are seen a single time; 5.8% belongs to the top ten. The specimen was blood. These receptors were collected from a woman in her twenties or thirties with Graves' hyperthyroidism that later progressed to Graves' ophthalmopathy. Both conserved end residues are part of each CDR3. D genes are given only for firm matches. Only some rows state a clone size, as once, few, many or a class for expanded clones.

TRBJ2-5 | - | 15 | - | TRBV24-1 | CATSDSRGSTGTQYF | TGTGCCACCAGTGATTCTCGGGGGTCAACCGGGACCCAGTACTTC
TRBJ2-3 | many | 14 | - | TRBV15 | CATSRTGHTDTQYF | TGTGCCACCAGCAGAACAGGGCACACAGATACGCAGTATTTT
TRBJ1-2 | many | 13 | - | TRBV2 | CASSYSRDYGYTF | TGTGCCAGCAGCTACAGTAGGGACTATGGCTACACCTTC
TRBJ2-7 | few | 15 | TRBD2 | TRBV2 | CASTGRTSGYYEQYF | TGTGCCAGCACCGGGCGGACTAGCGGGTACTACGAGCAGTACTTC
TRBJ2-7 | many | 12 | - | TRBV11-1 | CASRANSYEQYF | TGTGCCAGCAGGGCGAACTCCTACGAGCAGTACTTC
TRBJ1-5 | - | 13 | - | TRBV4-1 | CASSQDNTQPQHF | TGCGCCAGCAGCCAAGATAACACCCAGCCCCAGCATTTT
TRBJ2-1 | many | 17 | TRBD2 | TRBV28 | CASRRTGGSLSYNEQFF | TGTGCCAGCAGGCGGACCGGCGGGAGCCTCTCCTACAATGAGCAGTTCTTC
TRBJ1-5 | once | 14 | - | TRBV19 | CASQGVTVPQPQHF | TGTGCCAGTCAGGGAGTCACAGTTCCTCAGCCCCAGCATTTT
TRBJ1-5 | many | 17 | TRBD1 | TRBV6-2/TRBV6-3 | CASRQGWDSYSNQPQHF | TGTGCCAGCAGACAAGGGTGGGACAGTTATAGCAATCAGCCCCAGCATTTT
TRBJ2-1 | many | 16 | TRBD1 | TRBV27 | CASSLLGAGGYNEQFF | TGTGCCAGCAGTTTATTAGGGGCAGGGGGCTACAATGAGCAGTTCTTC
TRBJ2-5 | many | 12 | - | TRBV20-1 | CSAIGRRGTQYF | TGCAGTGCCATTGGACGGCGAGGGACCCAGTACTTC
TRBJ1-5 | - | 15 | TRBD1 | TRBV20-1 | CSARDPRGANQPQRF | TGCAGTGCTAGAGACCCCAGGGGGGCCAATCAGCCCCAGCGTTTT
TRBJ1-4 | - | 16 | TRBD1 | TRBV28 | CASSQPAGTVREKLFF | TGTGCCAGCAGCCAACCCGCCGGGACAGTCAGGGAAAAACTGTTTTTT
TRBJ2-1 | many | 17 | TRBD2 | TRBV20-1 | CSAGGASGRNRDNEQFF | TGCAGTGCGGGGGGGGCTAGCGGGAGAAACCGAGACAATGAGCAGTTCTTC
TRBJ2-1 | many | 18 | - | TRBV27 | CASRPLAALSGSYNEQFF | TGTGCCAGCAGGCCTCTGGCAGCCCTATCGGGCTCCTACAATGAGCAGTTCTTC
TRBJ2-3 | once | 18 | - | TRBV3-1 | CASSQAPFSVGGTDTQYF | TGTGCCAGCAGCCAAGCCCCGTTTAGCGTGGGCGGCACAGATACGCAGTATTTT
TRBJ2-1 | many | 15 | - | TRBV20-1 | CSARDRRSSYNEQFF | TGCAGTGCTAGAGATCGAAGGAGCTCCTACAATGAGCAGTTCTTC
TRBJ1-1 | many | 16 | - | TRBV19 | CASSTAGELANTEAFF | TGTGCCAGTAGTACGGCCGGTGAACTGGCGAACACTGAAGCTTTCTTT
TRBJ1-4 | many | 16 | - | TRBV4-1 | CASSQAFAGTNEKLFF | TGCGCCAGCAGCCAAGCTTTCGCTGGGACTAATGAAAAACTGTTTTTT
TRBJ2-7 | many | 21 | - | TRBV20-1 | CSARARYGSQAIGSSSYEQYF | TGCAGTGCTAGAGCTCGGTACGGCAGCCAAGCAATTGGAAGCAGCTCCTACGAGCAGTACTTC
TRBJ1-1 | many | 14 | - | TRBV7-3 | CASSPPADGTEAFF | TGTGCCAGCAGCCCGCCGGCGGATGGCACTGAAGCTTTCTTT
TRBJ2-3 | - | 17 | TRBD2 | TRBV6-1 | CASSSSVLAGRTDTQYF | TGTGCCAGCAGTTCCTCTGTACTAGCGGGAAGAACAGATACGCAGTATTTT
TRBJ2-1 | many | 13 | TRBD2 | TRBV3-1 | CASSQDLVAGSFF | TGTGCCAGCAGCCAAGATTTGGTAGCGGGATCGTTCTTC
TRBJ2-5 | many | 12 | TRBD1 | TRBV20-1 | CSASDREETQYF | TGCAGTGCTTCCGACAGGGAAGAGACCCAGTACTTC
TRBJ1-2 | - | 13 | - | TRBV2 | CASSVGVEHGYAF | TGTGCCAGCAGCGTTGGGGTCGAGCATGGCTACGCCTTC
TRBJ2-5 | many | 14 | - | TRBV28 | CASSFGRSGETQYF | TGTGCCAGCAGTTTCGGACGGTCGGGTGAGACCCAGTACTTC
TRBJ1-5 | many | 16 | - | TRBV19 | CASSIGRSRSNQPQHF | TGTGCCAGTAGTATAGGCCGGAGTAGGAGCAATCAGCCCCAGCATTTT
TRBJ2-1 | - | 16 | TRBD2 | TRBV11-3 | CASSFGTSGRNNEQFF | TGTGCCAGCAGCTTTGGGACTAGCGGGAGGAACAATGAGCAGTTCTTC
TRBJ1-2 | few | 15 | TRBD1 | TRBV5-1 | CASSPTVGTGYGYTF | TGCGCCAGCAGCCCGACCGTTGGGACAGGCTATGGCTACACCTTC
TRBJ1-5 | - | 14 | - | TRBV6-2/TRBV6-3 | CASTPGRDNQPQHF | TGTGCCAGTACCCCCGGCAGAGACAATCAGCCCCAGCATTTT
TRBJ1-2 | many | 16 | TRBD1 | TRBV7-9 | CASSSHLGQGNYGYTF | TGTGCCAGCAGCTCTCACCTGGGACAGGGGAACTATGGCTACACCTTC
TRBJ1-1 | - | 14 | - | TRBV6-2/TRBV6-3 | CASIPGQKNTEAFF | TGTGCCAGCATCCCAGGACAGAAGAACACTGAAGCTTTCTTT
TRBJ1-2 | many | 14 | TRBD1 | TRBV19 | CASSRQGLRYGYTF | TGTGCCAGTAGTAGACAGGGGCTGAGGTATGGCTACACCTTC
TRBJ2-5 | - | 13 | - | TRBV14 | CASSQDNQETQYF | TGTGCCAGCAGCCAAGACAACCAAGAGACCCAGTACTTC
TRBJ2-1 | many | 17 | TRBD2 | TRBV6-1 | CASSHDPGGLSYNEQFF | TGTGCCAGCAGCCACGACCCGGGAGGTCTCTCCTACAATGAGCAGTTCTTC
TRBJ1-6 | many | 14 | - | TRBV7-9 | CASSIGQTNSPLHF | TGTGCCAGCAGCATCGGACAGACGAATTCACCCCTCCACTTT
TRBJ1-4 | - | 15 | TRBD1 | TRBV29-1 | CSVEEGRQGGEKLFF | TGCAGCGTTGAAGAGGGGAGACAGGGGGGCGAAAAACTGTTTTTT